The 16 T cell receptor beta chains below come from one sample, sequenced in a study of T cell changes during pregnancy in multiple sclerosis. TCRdb's copy holds only in-frame clones and misses some; the assay was immunoSEQ multiplex PCR. In the table there are roughly 40,000 clones, under 95% of which are singletons. This specimen was CD8+ T cells from peripheral blood mononuclear cells, taken in the first trimester of pregnancy. These TCRs come from a female donor with multiple sclerosis, enrolled in a pregnancy study.

The rearrangement links TRBV7-9 to TRBJ2-4; TRBD2 is a possible D gene (7 bases). V dropped 4 bases and J dropped 1 base, with 17 bases sitting between them. CDR1 and CDR2 from the germline V gene are SEHNR and FQNEAQ (reference sequence). The CDR3 totals 17 residues. This chain's CDR3 is CASSSSVGGPAKNIQYF. The CDR3 nucleotides are TGTGCCAGCAGCTCCTCGGTCGGGGGGCCCGCCAAAAACATTCAGTACTTC.

This chain joins TRBV7-8 and TRBJ2-5; 9 bases fit TRBD2. CDR1 and CDR2 from the germline V gene are SGHVS and FQNEAQ. Unmatched junction bases numbered 16, after V lost 0 bases and J lost 8 bases. The CDR3 is 18 amino acids. In DNA, the CDR3 is TGTGCCAGCAGCTTAGCGGGCAGCGGGGGGCCCGAATCCTACACCCAGTACTTC. This sequence encodes CASSLAGSGGPESYTQYF.

This chain joins TRBV4-1 and TRBJ2-2; D is ambiguous. Trimming left V 3 bases short and J 3 bases short, with 8 bases between. Germline V gives CDR1 MGHRA, CDR2 YSYEKL. The CDR3 runs 14 residues. The CDR3 DNA is TGCGCCAGCAGCCACCACAGAGACACCGGGGAGCTGTTTTTT. Protein sequence: CASSHHRDTGELFF.

Concerning this clone itself: A read error may produce the germline difference seen at one junction end. J is TRBJ2-1 and V is TRBV7-3, with 13 bases identical to TRBD2. Germline V gene data show CDR1 as SGHTA and CDR2 as FQGTGA. The CDR3 is 16 amino acids. Here the CDR3 DNA reads TGTGCCAGCAGCCTAACACTAGCGGGGGGGCGAAATGAGCAGTTCTTC. Its protein product is CASSLTLAGGRNEQFF.

CDR3 protein: CAMLTGNTGELFF. The CDR3 DNA sequence: TGTGCCATGCTGACAGGGAATACCGGGGAGCTGTTTTTT. The chain recombines TRBV6-1 with TRBJ2-2, with TRBD1 matching 7 bases. The CDR3 has 13 amino acids. The germline gives CDR1 MNHNS, CDR2 SASEGT. V was pared by 10 bases and J by 5 bases, with 7 bases of the junction left unmatched.

The CDR3 DNA sequence: TGTGCCAGCAGCCCCGGGACTAGCGCGTATTCCTACGAGCAGTACTTC. It translates to CASSPGTSAYSYEQYF. This chain links TRBV7-9 with TRBJ2-7, with 10 bases identical to TRBD2. The CDR3 contains 16 residues. Germline lookup yields CDR1 SEHNR and CDR2 FQNEAQ (reference sequence). The trim removed 5 bases at V and 1 base at J, leaving 8 bases unmatched.

V usage is TRBV27 and J usage is TRBJ2-1, with 7 bases lining up with TRBD1. V lost 5 bases and J lost 6; bases outside the gene matches: 4. Germline loops: CDR1 MNHEY, CDR2 SMNVEV (reference sequence). CDR3 size: 13 residues. The CDR3 loop reads CASSQTGFNEQFF. DNA for the CDR3: TGTGCCAGCAGTCAGACAGGGTTCAATGAGCAGTTCTTC.

This clone appeared once. V and J are TRBV7-8 and TRBJ1-2; D possibly corresponds to TRBD1 (6 bases). The germline V gene encodes CDR1 SGHVS and CDR2 FQNEAQ. The germline V and J ends were trimmed by 5 bases and 3 bases, with 10 bases remaining between them. This CDR3 is built from 13 residues. CDR3 residues: CASSTGLDYGYTF. DNA for the CDR3: TGTGCCAGCAGCACAGGGTTAGACTATGGCTACACCTTC.

This chain uses TRBV4-2 with TRBJ2-3, with TRBD1 as a possible D gene (7 bases). The V gene's germline CDR1 is LGHNA and CDR2 YNFKEQ. V was trimmed by 3 bases and J by 3 bases, leaving 16 bases between them. This CDR3 has 16 residues. The CDR3 loop reads CASSHPRGDWTDTQYF. CDR3 sequence (DNA): TGTGCCAGCAGCCACCCCAGGGGGGATTGGACAGATACGCAGTATTTT.

V and J are TRBV12-5 and TRBJ2-5; no reliable D call. The CDR3 length is 15 residues. Deletions cut 3 bases from V and 3 bases from J, with 14 bases between. Looked up from germline, CDR1 is LGHNT and CDR2 is FRNRAP. The CDR3 DNA is TGTGCTAGTGGTTTTTGGGCAGCTACCGAAGAGACCCAGTACTTC. It translates to CASGFWAATEETQYF.

In nucleotides, the CDR3 is TGTGCCAGTAGTATCCTTAATTCAGAACCCCTCCACTTT. This translates into CASSILNSEPLHF. The J gene is TRBJ1-6, the V gene TRBV19; D unclear. The CDR3 has 13 amino acids. In germline, CDR1 is LNHDA, CDR2 SQIVND (reference sequence). Between the trimmed V and J ends, which lost 3 bases and 12 bases, there was a span of 12 bases.

By share, this clone counts as medium-sized. The chain links TRBV19 to TRBJ1-1; tentative D call: TRBD1 (6 bases). The CDR3 length is 15 residues. V was shortened by 3 bases and J by 3 bases, with 14 bases between the two germline ends. Germline CDR1 and CDR2: LNHDA and SQIVND (reference sequence). The CDR3 sequence is CASSMGYRDHTEAFF. DNA of the CDR3: TGTGCCAGTAGTATGGGATACAGGGACCACACTGAAGCTTTCTTT.

The chain couples TRBV5-1 to TRBJ1-3, with unresolved D. This CDR3 contains 15 residues. The V end lost 2 bases, the J end lost 8 bases, and 17 bases lay between the germline ends. Germline V CDR1 and CDR2: SGHRS, YFSETQ. The CDR3 nucleotides are TGCGCCAGCAGCTTTTACCTGGGTGGAGGCGACACCATATATTTT. This gives the protein CASSFYLGGGDTIYF.

The chain joins TRBV6-1 to TRBJ2-6; possible D gene TRBD1, 5 bases. Trimming shortened V by 3 bases and J by 1 base, and 10 bases separated the two germline ends. The CDR3 contains 16 residues. Germline CDR1 and CDR2: MNHNS and SASEGT. This chain's CDR3 is CASSEYSGSGANVLTF. CDR3 bases: TGTGCCAGCAGTGAGTATTCAGGGTCTGGGGCCAACGTCCTGACTTTC.

The chain joins TRBV15 to TRBJ2-2; D may be TRBD2 (5 bases). The CDR3 spans 15 residues. V was trimmed by 3 bases and J by 6 bases, leaving 14 bases between them. CDR1 and CDR2 (germline): LNHNV, YYDKDF (reference sequence). This chain's CDR3 is CATSRGETAAGELFF. CDR3 DNA: TGTGCCACCAGCAGGGGAGAGACTGCCGCCGGGGAGCTGTTTTTT.

The chain carries TRBV5-1 and TRBJ1-1; D gene ambiguous. V was clipped by 2 bases and J by 1 base, with 6 bases between them. The CDR3 covers 13 residues. Per the germline V gene, CDR1 is SGHRS and CDR2 is YFSETQ. CDR3 region: CASSFRQNTEAFF. The CDR3 nucleotides are TGCGCCAGCAGCTTTAGACAGAACACTGAAGCTTTCTTT.